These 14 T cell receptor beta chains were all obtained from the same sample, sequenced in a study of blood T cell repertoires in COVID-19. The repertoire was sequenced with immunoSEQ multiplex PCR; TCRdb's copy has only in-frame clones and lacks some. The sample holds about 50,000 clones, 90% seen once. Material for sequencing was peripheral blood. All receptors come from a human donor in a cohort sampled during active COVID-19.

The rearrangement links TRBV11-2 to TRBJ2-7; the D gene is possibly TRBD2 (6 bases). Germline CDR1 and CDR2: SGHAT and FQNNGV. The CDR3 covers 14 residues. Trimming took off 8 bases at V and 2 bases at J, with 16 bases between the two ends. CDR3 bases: TGTGCCAGCGGAAAGGGACTGCCTCCCTACGAGCAGTACTTC. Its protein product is CASGKGLPPYEQYF.

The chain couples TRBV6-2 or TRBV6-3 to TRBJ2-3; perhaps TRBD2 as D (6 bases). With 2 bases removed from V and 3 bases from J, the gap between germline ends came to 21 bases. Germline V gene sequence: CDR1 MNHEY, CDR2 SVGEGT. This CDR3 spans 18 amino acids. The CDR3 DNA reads TGTGCCAGCAGTTACCGAGGGACCCAACTAGCTACGACAGATACGCAGTATTTT. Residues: CASSYRGTQLATTDTQYF.

The CDR3 loop is CATSRDFAWDNQETQYF. CDR3 DNA: TGTGCCACCAGCAGAGATTTTGCGTGGGACAACCAAGAGACCCAGTACTTC. The chain combines TRBV15 with TRBJ2-5, with TRBD1 as a possible D gene (6 bases). Trimming shortened V by 0 bases and J by 0 bases, and 14 bases separated the two germline ends. Germline loops: CDR1 LNHNV, CDR2 YYDKDF (reference sequence). This CDR3 is built from 17 residues. Full variable domain (outside the CDR3, taken from reference TRBV15 and TRBJ2-5): DAMVIQNPRYQVTQFGKPVTLSCSQTLNHNVMYWYQQKSSQAPKLLFHYYDKDFNNEADTPDNFQSRRPNTSFCFLDIRSPGLGDTAMYLCATSRDFAWDNQETQYFGPGTRLLVL.

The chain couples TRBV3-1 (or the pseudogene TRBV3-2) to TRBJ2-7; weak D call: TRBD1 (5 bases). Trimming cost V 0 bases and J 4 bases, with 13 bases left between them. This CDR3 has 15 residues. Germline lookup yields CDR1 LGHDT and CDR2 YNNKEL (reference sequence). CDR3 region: CASSQEGAPPYEQYF. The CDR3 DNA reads TGTGCCAGCAGCCAAGAAGGGGCCCCCCCTTACGAGCAGTACTTC.

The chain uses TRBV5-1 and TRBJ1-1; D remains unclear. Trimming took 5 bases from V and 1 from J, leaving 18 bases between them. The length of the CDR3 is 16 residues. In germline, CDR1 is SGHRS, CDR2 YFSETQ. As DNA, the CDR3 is TGCGCCAGCAGTCCGACCCCTTTAGAGGGGAACACTGAAGCTTTCTTT. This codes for CASSPTPLEGNTEAFF. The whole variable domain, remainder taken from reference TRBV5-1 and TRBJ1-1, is KAGVTQTPRYLIKTRGQQVTLSCSPISGHRSVSWYQQTPGQGLQFLFEYFSETQRNKGNFPGRFSGRQFSNSRSEMNVSTLELGDSALYLCASSPTPLEGNTEAFFGQGTRLTVV.

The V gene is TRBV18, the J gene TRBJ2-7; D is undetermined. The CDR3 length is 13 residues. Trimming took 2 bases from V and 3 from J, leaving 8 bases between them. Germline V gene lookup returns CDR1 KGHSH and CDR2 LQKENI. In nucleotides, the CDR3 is TGTGCCAGCTCACCATTCCTCAGCTACGAGCAGTACTTC. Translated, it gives CASSPFLSYEQYF.

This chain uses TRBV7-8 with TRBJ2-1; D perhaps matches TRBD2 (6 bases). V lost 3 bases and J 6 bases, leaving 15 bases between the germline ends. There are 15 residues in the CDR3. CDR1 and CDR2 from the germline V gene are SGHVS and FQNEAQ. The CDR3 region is CASSLEGGRSNEQFF. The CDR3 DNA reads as TGTGCCAGCAGCTTGGAGGGAGGCCGTTCCAATGAGCAGTTCTTC. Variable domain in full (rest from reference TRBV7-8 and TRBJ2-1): GAGVSQSPRYKVAKRGQDVALRCDPISGHVSLFWYQQALGQGPEFLTYFQNEAQLDKSGLPSDRFFAERPEGSVSTLKIQRTQQEDSAVYLCASSLEGGRSNEQFFGPGTRLTVL.

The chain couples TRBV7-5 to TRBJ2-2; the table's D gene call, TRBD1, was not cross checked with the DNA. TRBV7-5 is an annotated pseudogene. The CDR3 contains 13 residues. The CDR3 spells CAGIQENTGELFF. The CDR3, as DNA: TGTGCCGGGATACAGGAGAACACCGGGGAGCTGTTTTTT.

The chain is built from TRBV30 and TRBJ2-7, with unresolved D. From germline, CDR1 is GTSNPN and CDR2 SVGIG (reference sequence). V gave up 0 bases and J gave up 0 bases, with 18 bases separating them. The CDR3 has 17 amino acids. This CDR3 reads CAWSVPRVTFRSYEQYF. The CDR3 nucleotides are TGTGCCTGGAGTGTACCAAGAGTCACTTTTCGCTCCTACGAGCAGTACTTC.

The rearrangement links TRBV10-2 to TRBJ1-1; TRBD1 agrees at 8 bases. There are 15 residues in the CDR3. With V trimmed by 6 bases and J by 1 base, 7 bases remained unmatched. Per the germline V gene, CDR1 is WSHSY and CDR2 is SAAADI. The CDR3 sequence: CASRPQGATNTEAFF. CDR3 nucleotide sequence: TGCGCCAGCAGGCCCCAGGGGGCCACGAACACTGAAGCTTTCTTT.

CDR3 protein: CASSPPSGRGDYGYTF. DNA of the CDR3: TGTGCCAGCAGCCCCCCCTCGGGCAGGGGGGACTATGGCTACACCTTC. The chain uses TRBV9 and TRBJ1-2; TRBD1 aligns across 7 bases. With 4 bases clipped from V and 3 bases from J, the junction kept 12 bases outside the gene matches. Germline lookup yields CDR1 SGDLS and CDR2 YYNGEE. The CDR3 sequence is 16 residues long.

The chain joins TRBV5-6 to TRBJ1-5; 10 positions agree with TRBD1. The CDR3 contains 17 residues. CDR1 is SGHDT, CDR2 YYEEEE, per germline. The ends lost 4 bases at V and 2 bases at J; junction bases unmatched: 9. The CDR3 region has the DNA TGTGCCAGCAGCGATTCGCGACAGGGGGCTGGCAATCAGCCCCAGCATTTT. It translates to CASSDSRQGAGNQPQHF.

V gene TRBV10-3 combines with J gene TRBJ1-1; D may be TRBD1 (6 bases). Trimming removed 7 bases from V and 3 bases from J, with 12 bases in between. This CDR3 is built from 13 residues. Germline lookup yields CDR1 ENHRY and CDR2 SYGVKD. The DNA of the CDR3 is TGTGCCATCAATACAGGGTGGGACACTGAAGCTTTCTTT. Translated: CAINTGWDTEAFF.

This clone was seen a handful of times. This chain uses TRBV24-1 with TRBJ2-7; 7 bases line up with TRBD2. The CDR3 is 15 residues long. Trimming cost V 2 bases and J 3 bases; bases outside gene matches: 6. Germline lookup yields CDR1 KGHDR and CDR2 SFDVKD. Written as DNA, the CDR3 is TGTGCCACCAGTGATTCCGGCGGGGGACGCTACGAGCAGTACTTC. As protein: CATSDSGGGRYEQYF.